This T cell receptor (beta chain) was sequenced during a study of regulatory T cells in long-lasting Graves disease. Findings and limits, study-wide: TRBV28, TRBJ1-2 and TRBJ2-5 emerged as the favored segments in persistent disease. Those with persistent disease had in common more public clonotypes (roughly 3,000) than new patients (more than 900).

This CDR3 has 15 residues. Germline assignment: CDR1 SGHTA and CDR2 FQGNSA. The V end was cut by 3 bases, the J end by 6 bases, with 18 bases between. CDR3-region Arm-PCR and iRepertoire HTBI primers produced the TCR beta libraries. MiXCR, run by TCRdb on the multiplex PCR reads, gives a single entry per CDR3 protein. The sample lists approximately 690,000 distinct CDR3 sequences; 25% to 35% were seen once. Regarding time point: persistent/refractory GD, antithyroid drugs over 5 years with positive TRAb. PBMC-extracted RNA yielded the TCR library. With respect to this clonotype: Antigen specificity is unknown.

The gene calls are TRBV7-2 and TRBJ2-7; D tentatively reads TRBD1 or TRBD2 (5 bases each). The source material was peripheral blood mononuclear cells (PBMCs), sampled when the disease was refractory, from a patient treated with antithyroid drugs. The receptor's source is a female donor with Graves disease. The CDR3 here is CASSFPGLRGLEQYF. DNA for the CDR3: TGTGCCAGCAGCTTCCCGGGGCTCCGGGGTCTCGAGCAGTACTTC.